The TCR beta chain under discussion was sequenced for a study of blood T cell repertoires in COVID-19. Per the authors' pipeline: Nucleated cell counts were estimated from reference gene primer amplification. TCRdb keeps only in-frame clones here, not all; method: immunoSEQ multiplex PCR. D and trimming were read from the DNA, whereas the V and J calls and clone size are those reported in that table. The data show 250,000 to 350,000 clones, 80% to 95% seen once. With V trimmed by 6 bases and J by 0 bases, 6 bases remained unmatched. Per the germline V gene, CDR1 is MDHEN and CDR2 is SYDVKM. This CDR3 has 16 residues. In terms of age and location, participants ranged from roughly 18 to 95 years and lived in about two dozen US areas.

The specimen sequenced was PBMCs or T cells enriched from blood (not recorded which). This rearrangement joins TRBV28 to TRBJ2-3; 10 bases line up with TRBD2. The TCR comes from a woman aged 25 to 39 who had recovered from COVID-19. The CDR3 loop reads CASRVGTSVSTDTQYF. CDR3 DNA: TGTGCCAGCAGGGTAGGGACTAGCGTTAGCACAGATACGCAGTATTTT.